These 27 T cell receptor beta chains were all obtained from the same sample, sequenced in a study of blood T cell repertoires in COVID-19. Libraries were prepared by immunoSEQ multiplex PCR; TCRdb keeps only in-frame clonotypes and omits some of them. The sample consists of roughly 190,000 clones, approximately 85% of them appearing once. The sample consisted of peripheral blood. The receptors shown here come from a woman in her 70s with active or convalescent COVID-19.

The chain is built from TRBV7-7 and TRBJ2-2; D is unclear. Germline assignment: CDR1 SSHAT and CDR2 FNYEAQ (reference sequence). This CDR3 has 13 residues. Deletions cut 5 bases from V and 5 bases from J, with 9 bases between. In nucleotides, the CDR3 is TGTGCCAGCAGCCCTACTATAACCGGGGAGCTGTTTTTT. This translates into CASSPTITGELFF.

This chain's CDR3 is CASSLPESSGNTIYF. The CDR3 region has the DNA TGTGCCAGCAGTTTACCGGAGTCCTCTGGAAACACCATATATTTT. V is TRBV27 and J is TRBJ1-3; D is unclear. Germline lookup yields CDR1 MNHEY and CDR2 SMNVEV (reference sequence). Trimming left V 2 bases short and J 0 bases short, with 8 bases between. There are 15 residues in the CDR3.

The chain has TRBV28 and TRBJ1-2; D remains ambiguous. CDR1 is MDHEN, CDR2 SYDVKM, per germline. Trimming pared 7 bases from V and 2 bases from J, leaving 17 bases between. The CDR3 covers 15 residues. The CDR3, as DNA: TGTGCCAGCACTTCTACAGCTATCTCAAACTATGGCTACACCTTC. It codes for CASTSTAISNYGYTF.

The chain links TRBV5-1 to TRBJ2-5; 12 nucleotides agree with TRBD2. This CDR3 region has 15 residues. V lost 7 bases to trimming and J lost 5 bases; unmatched junction nucleotides: 9. The germline V gene encodes CDR1 SGHRS and CDR2 YFSETQ. CDR3 protein: CASRPLAGGQETQYF. CDR3 DNA: TGCGCCAGCCGCCCACTAGCGGGAGGCCAGGAGACCCAGTACTTC. Looking up the rest from reference TRBV5-1 and TRBJ2-5 gives the full variable domain: KAGVTQTPRYLIKTRGQQVTLSCSPISGHRSVSWYQQTPGQGLQFLFEYFSETQRNKGNFPGRFSGRQFSNSRSEMNVSTLELGDSALYLCASRPLAGGQETQYFGPGTRLLVL.

The chain combines TRBV29-1 with TRBJ2-5; D might be TRBD2 (6 bases). Germline V gene sequence: CDR1 SQVTM, CDR2 ANQGSEA. Trimming left V 4 bases short and J 0 bases short, with 18 bases between. The CDR3 loop spans 16 amino acids. CDR3 protein: CSVVGGRGGYQETQYF. Here the CDR3 DNA reads TGCAGCGTTGTGGGGGGACGGGGAGGCTACCAAGAGACCCAGTACTTC.

The chain employs TRBV9 and TRBJ2-2, with a weak D call TRBD2 (6 bases). The V end was cut by 2 bases, the J end by 0 bases, with 11 bases between. This CDR3 has 16 amino acids. The germline V gene has CDR1 SGDLS and CDR2 YYNGEE. CDR3 sequence: CASSVRGMTNTGELFF. DNA for the CDR3: TGTGCCAGCAGCGTGCGCGGGATGACGAACACCGGGGAGCTGTTTTTT.

The CDR3 coding sequence is TGTGCCAGCAGCTTAGGAGGGGGTGCCATAAACACTGAAGCTTTCTTT. Translation gives CASSLGGGAINTEAFF. The rearrangement uses TRBV7-9 and TRBJ1-1; weak D call: TRBD1 (6 bases). The CDR3 extends over 16 amino acids. Trimming removed 1 base from V and 2 bases from J, with 14 bases in between. The V gene's germline CDR1 is SEHNR and CDR2 FQNEAQ (reference sequence).

The chain uses TRBV6-6 and TRBJ1-1; tentative D call: TRBD1 (5 bases). Trimming took 7 bases from V and 1 from J, leaving 10 bases between them. The CDR3 consists of 13 residues. Germline CDR1 MNHNY, CDR2 SVGAGI (reference sequence). Written as DNA, the CDR3 is TGTGCCAGCACCCTAACAGGGAACACTGAAGCTTTCTTT. It codes for CASTLTGNTEAFF.

The chain uses TRBV9 and TRBJ2-5; the match to TRBD1 covers 7 bases. The CDR3 is 14 amino acids. In germline, CDR1 is SGDLS, CDR2 YYNGEE. Trimming took 4 bases from V and 7 from J; bases not matched to a gene: 10. The chain's CDR3 is CASSQDRAAVTQYF. The CDR3 nucleotides are TGTGCCAGCAGCCAAGACAGGGCCGCAGTGACCCAGTACTTC.

The rearrangement links TRBV5-1 to TRBJ1-6; 7 bases line up with TRBD1. Losses at the gene ends were 0 bases for V and 5 bases for J; bases not matched to a gene: 5. This CDR3 has 16 residues. Germline CDR1 and CDR2: SGHRS and YFSETQ. The CDR3 reads CASSLARGTDNSPLHF. The CDR3 DNA follows: TGCGCCAGCAGCTTGGCCAGGGGGACGGATAATTCACCCCTCCACTTT.

The chain joins TRBV18 to TRBJ1-5, with 7 positions matching TRBD1. The J segment lost 1 base and the V segment lost 3 bases, leaving 6 bases of the junction unmatched. From germline, CDR1 is KGHSH and CDR2 LQKENI. The CDR3 is made up of 16 amino acids. As DNA, the CDR3 is TGTGCCAGCTCACCGGGACAGAGTTTGAGCAATCAGCCCCAGCATTTT. Protein: CASSPGQSLSNQPQHF.

The V and J genes are TRBV7-9 and TRBJ2-1; D not certain. CDR3 length: 15 residues. Germline CDR1 is SEHNR and CDR2 is FQNEAQ (reference sequence). V was shortened by 2 bases and J by 1 base, with 9 bases between the two germline ends. This chain's CDR3 is CASSLSEVSYNEQFF. Written as DNA, the CDR3 is TGTGCCAGCAGCTTATCAGAAGTATCCTACAATGAGCAGTTCTTC. Together with reference TRBV7-9 and TRBJ2-1, the CDR3 gives the full variable domain: DTGVSQNPRHKITKRGQNVTFRCDPISEHNRLYWYRQTLGQGPEFLTYFQNEAQLEKSRLLSDRFSAERPKGSFSTLEIQRTEQGDSAMYLCASSLSEVSYNEQFFGPGTRLTVL.

J is TRBJ1-2 and V is TRBV5-6; a possible D gene is TRBD1 (6 bases). CDR1 is SGHDT, CDR2 YYEEEE, per germline. The V end was cut by 4 bases, the J end by 4 bases, with 14 bases between. The CDR3 sequence is 14 residues long. CDR3 sequence: CASSPEGGGYGYTF. DNA for the CDR3: TGTGCCAGCAGCCCGGAGGGAGGGGGCTATGGCTACACCTTC. The complete variable domain, with remaining parts taken from reference TRBV5-6 and TRBJ1-2, reads DAGVTQSPTHLIKTRGQQVTLRCSPKSGHDTVSWYQQALGQGPQFIFQYYEEEERQRGNFPDRFSGHQFPNYSSELNVNALLLGDSALYLCASSPEGGGYGYTFGSGTRLTVV.

This rearrangement joins TRBV7-9 to TRBJ2-1; D is ambiguous. Trimming removed 11 bases at V and 0 bases at J, with 14 bases between. This CDR3 has 14 amino acids. Per germline, CDR1 SEHNR and CDR2 FQNEAQ (reference sequence). DNA of the CDR3: TGTGCCGGCCACCGGGTGAGCTCCTACAATGAGCAGTTCTTC. It is translated as CAGHRVSSYNEQFF. The entire variable domain, with the rest obtained from reference TRBV7-9 and TRBJ2-1, is as follows: DTGVSQNPRHKITKRGQNVTFRCDPISEHNRLYWYRQTLGQGPEFLTYFQNEAQLEKSRLLSDRFSAERPKGSFSTLEIQRTEQGDSAMYLCAGHRVSSYNEQFFGPGTRLTVL.

Comments on this clone: Since no conserved phenylalanine or tryptophan closes the CDR3, a read error is the likely cause. It is unclear where the CDR3 begins or ends on the DNA, so no DNA is shown, and the CDR3 is as TCRdb lists it. This sequence joins TRBV6-7 and TRBJ1-1; the table names TRBD1, a call not compared with the DNA. TRBV6-7 belongs to the ORF category, with a function that is uncertain. The CDR3 length is 13 residues, termini included. CDR3 loop: CASSCRDRRLFSR.

The chain recombines TRBV19 with TRBJ1-3, with D hard to call. V was shortened by 4 bases and J by 0 bases, with 7 bases between the two germline ends. This CDR3 has 14 residues. Germline values: CDR1 LNHDA, CDR2 SQIVND (reference sequence). Written as DNA, the CDR3 is TGTGCCAGTAGTACGGCGGGCTCTGGAAACACCATATATTTT. Protein: CASSTAGSGNTIYF.

The chain recombines TRBV4-1 with TRBJ1-4, with D perhaps matching TRBD1 (5 bases). The CDR3 contains 17 residues. Trimming shortened V by 4 bases and J by 0 bases, and 15 bases separated the two germline ends. Germline V lookup: CDR1 MGHRA, CDR2 YSYEKL. The CDR3: CASSLQGWPATNEKLFF. CDR3 coding DNA: TGCGCCAGCAGCCTCCAGGGATGGCCCGCAACTAATGAAAAACTGTTTTTT.

The CDR3 sequence is CATSRGVQGSQPQHF. The CDR3 coding sequence is TGTGCCACCAGCAGAGGTGTCCAGGGTAGTCAGCCCCAGCATTTT. This chain links TRBV15 with TRBJ1-5, with TRBD1 as a possible D gene (5 bases). This CDR3 contains 15 residues. V lost 1 base and J 6 bases, leaving 13 bases between the germline ends. The germline gives CDR1 LNHNV, CDR2 YYDKDF (reference sequence).

The rearrangement joins TRBV29-1 to TRBJ1-2; maybe TRBD1 (6 bases). CDR1 SQVTM and CDR2 ANQGSEA come from the germline V gene. Deletions cut 5 bases from V and 6 bases from J, with 13 bases between. CDR3 length: 12 amino acids. The chain's CDR3 is CSVPSRGHGYTF. The CDR3 coding sequence is TGCAGCGTTCCCAGCAGGGGACATGGCTACACCTTC.

This chain joins TRBV5-1 and TRBJ2-7; 7 bases are shared with TRBD1. Trimming took 3 bases from V and 4 from J; bases not matched to a gene: 19. The CDR3 consists of 18 residues. CDR1 is SGHRS, CDR2 YFSETQ, per germline. CDR3 DNA: TGCGCCAGCAGCTCGTCCCCCCCACAGGGGACCTTAATGTACGAGCAGTACTTC. This translates into CASSSSPPQGTLMYEQYF.

This rearrangement joins TRBV5-6 to TRBJ1-1; D unclear. From germline, CDR1 is SGHDT and CDR2 YYEEEE. V was clipped by 5 bases and J by 10 bases, with 12 bases between them. CDR3 length: 11 residues. CDR3 sequence: CASSRRSGAFF. The CDR3 DNA is TGTGCCAGCAGTCGACGGTCGGGAGCTTTCTTT.

V and J are TRBV5-5 and TRBJ2-1; 13 nucleotides match TRBD2. V was pared by 0 bases and J by 7 bases, with 10 bases of the junction left unmatched. The CDR3 covers 18 residues. Germline CDR1 and CDR2: SGHKS and YYEKEE (reference sequence). The CDR3 DNA follows: TGTGCCAGCAGCTTGGCCCGACCGACTAGCGGGAGGTGGAATGAGCAGTTCTTC. It specifies CASSLARPTSGRWNEQFF.

This clone has just one count. The chain couples TRBV19 to TRBJ2-5; 9 bases are a match to TRBD1. The V gene's germline CDR1 is LNHDA and CDR2 SQIVND (reference sequence). After removal of 8 bases from V and 4 bases from J, the junction contained 8 bases not matched to a gene. This CDR3 is 14 amino acids long. The CDR3 loop is CASSRTGAGETQYF. The CDR3 nucleotides are TGTGCCAGTTCGAGGACAGGGGCCGGAGAGACCCAGTACTTC.

The chain combines TRBV9 with TRBJ2-1; 8 nucleotides agree with TRBD2. Germline V gene lookup returns CDR1 SGDLS and CDR2 YYNGEE. The V gene end was trimmed by 4 bases and the J gene end by 3 bases; junction bases not matched to a gene: 6. This CDR3 contains 15 residues. The CDR3 protein is CASSTTGTSYNEQFF. CDR3 DNA sequence: TGTGCCAGCAGCACGACCGGGACTAGCTACAATGAGCAGTTCTTC. Filled out from reference TRBV9 and TRBJ2-1, the complete variable domain reads DSGVTQTPKHLITATGQRVTLRCSPRSGDLSVYWYQQSLDQGLQFLIQYYNGEERAKGNILERFSAQQFPDLHSELNLSSLELGDSALYFCASSTTGTSYNEQFFGPGTRLTVL.

The chain recombines TRBV5-1 with TRBJ1-2; possibly TRBD1 for D (6 bases). V lost 0 bases and J 7 bases, leaving 16 bases between the germline ends. The CDR3 is 15 amino acids. Germline CDR1 is SGHRS and CDR2 is YFSETQ. CDR3 DNA: TGCGCCAGCAGCTTGGAGGGCAGGGGATTGAGTGGCTACACCTTC. Its translation: CASSLEGRGLSGYTF.

The chain joins TRBV2 to TRBJ1-2; 7 nucleotides align to TRBD1. Germline lookup yields CDR1 SNHLY and CDR2 FYNNEI. The CDR3 consists of 12 residues. With 6 bases clipped from V and 2 bases from J, the junction kept 0 bases outside the gene matches. The CDR3 nucleotides read TGTGCCAGCAGGGGACAGAACTATGGCTACACCTTC. Its protein is CASRGQNYGYTF.

This clone has more than one count but fewer than ten. V usage is TRBV15 and J usage is TRBJ1-5; TRBD1 aligns across 7 bases. Losses at the gene ends were 6 bases for V and 10 bases for J; bases not matched to a gene: 9. CDR1 and CDR2 (germline): LNHNV, YYDKDF (reference sequence). This CDR3 is built from 13 residues. CDR3 amino acids: CATSRTGDRPQHF. The CDR3, as DNA: TGTGCCACCAGTCGTACAGGGGATCGTCCCCAGCATTTT.